In this sample, the clone carrying this T cell receptor (beta chain) turned up a few times. No antigen is known for it. The source of the sample is a study of T cells after yellow fever vaccination. A universal primer site and UMIs were added as TCR cDNA was made by 5'RACE template switching. TCRdb used MiXCR to reprocess the 5' RACE reads, holding one entry per CDR3 protein. Of over 300,000 distinct CDR3 sequences listed, about 4% are singletons. Germline V CDR1 and CDR2: SGHRS, YFSETQ. Trimming pared 5 bases from V and 2 bases from J, leaving 19 bases between. The CDR3 is 16 residues long. The study, taken as a whole, reports: Most clones from primary vaccination were detected again post-booster (roughly 96% CD4, about 88% CD8).

This sequence was found in a man aged 18 to 29 who received the YFV17D yellow fever vaccine. The chain is built from TRBV5-1 and TRBJ1-1; D gene ambiguous. The sample in question was PBMCs, obtained 5 days after the yellow fever booster vaccination. The CDR3 protein is CASSLRLNGYNTEAFF. DNA of the CDR3: TGCGCCAGCAGTCTAAGACTCAACGGATATAACACTGAAGCTTTCTTT.